This T cell receptor beta chain derives from a study of blood T cell repertoires in COVID-19. The data were produced by immunoSEQ multiplex PCR, yet TCRdb's version contains in-frame clones alone and is incomplete. The data hold approximately 250,000 clones, with 70% to 90% observed a single time. V lost 4 bases and J lost 0, with 3 bases in between. The CDR3 contains 12 residues. Germline CDR1 is SGHNT and CDR2 is YYREEE (reference sequence). This sequence originates from a woman aged 55-69 years with COVID-19, enrolled during active disease. The V gene is TRBV5-4, the J gene TRBJ2-3; D ambiguous. The source material was peripheral blood. The CDR3 nucleotides read TGTGCCAGCAGCCAAAGCACAGATACGCAGTATTTT. Translated, it gives CASSQSTDTQYF.